This T cell receptor (beta chain) was captured by sequencing in a study of beta chain features in type 1 diabetes. Overall study context: No age, gender or cell yield differences were seen between patients and healthy donors. Findings and caveats of the study: TCRB CDR3s were moderately but significantly shorter in Type 1 diabetes patients in all four CD4+ subsets. The study found fewer insertions and more deletions at VDJ junctions in type 1 diabetes patients.

In total, each donor contributed a single heparinised blood draw that averaged about 110 mL. A CD45RO/CCR7/CD25/CD127/CD95/CD27 panel sorted naive, central memory, regulatory and stem cell-like memory CD4+ cells. Isolated RNA was reverse transcribed in full, so expressed TCRB transcripts were sequenced. Sequencing was performed with immunoSEQ multiplex PCR; in TCRdb, only in-frame clones are kept and a portion is missing. This table has fewer than 450,000 clones, approximately 12% appearing once. This clone has just a few counts. Its specificity is not known. This CDR3 spans 15 amino acids. CDR1 and CDR2 (germline): SNHLY, FYNNEI. V was trimmed by 4 bases and J by 4 bases, leaving 14 bases between them.

V is TRBV2 and J is TRBJ2-1; tentative D call: TRBD2 (6 bases). The source is a woman between 18 and 29 years old with type 1 diabetes. The sequencing sample was made of naive CD4+ T cells from blood. The CDR3 DNA is TGTGCCAGCAGTGTCATAGGCGGGACGTACAATGAGCAGTTCTTC. Its translation: CASSVIGGTYNEQFF.